The table lists the clone carrying this T cell receptor beta chain with a few counts. Its antigen remains unidentified. The sample originates from a study of cytomegalovirus exposure and HLA in healthy donors. Study observations and caveats: The listing of 160 or so TCR beta chains classed them as cytomegalovirus-associated.

The PCR employed 60 Vbeta primers together with 13 Jbeta primers. TCRdb keeps only in-frame clones here, not all; method: immunoSEQ multiplex PCR. The sample shows some 180,000 clones, roughly an eighth of them seen only once. The CDR3 totals 16 residues. Trimming pared 0 bases from V and 2 bases from J, leaving 13 bases between. Germline CDR1 reads LGHNA; CDR2 reads YSLEER. Material: PBMCs. This TCR was recovered from a man aged 45 to 65 in good health and CMV-seropositive. This rearrangement joins TRBV4-3 to TRBJ1-1; TRBD1 is a possible D gene (6 bases). The chain's CDR3 is CASSQDSVRGNTEAFF. The CDR3 bases are TGCGCCAGCAGCCAAGATAGTGTCAGGGGAAACACTGAAGCTTTCTTT.